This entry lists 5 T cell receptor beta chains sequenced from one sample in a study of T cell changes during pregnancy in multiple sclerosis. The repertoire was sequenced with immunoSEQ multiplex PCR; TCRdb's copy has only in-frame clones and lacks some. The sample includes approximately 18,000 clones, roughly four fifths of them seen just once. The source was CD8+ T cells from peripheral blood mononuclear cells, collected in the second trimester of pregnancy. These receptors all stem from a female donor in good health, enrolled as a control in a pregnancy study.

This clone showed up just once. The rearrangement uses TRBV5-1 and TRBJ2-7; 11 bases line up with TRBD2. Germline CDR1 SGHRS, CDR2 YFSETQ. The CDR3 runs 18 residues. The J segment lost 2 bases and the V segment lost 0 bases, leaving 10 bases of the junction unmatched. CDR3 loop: CASSLVYGRLAGTYEQYF. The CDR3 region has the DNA TGCGCCAGCAGCTTGGTATATGGGAGACTAGCGGGGACCTACGAGCAGTACTTC. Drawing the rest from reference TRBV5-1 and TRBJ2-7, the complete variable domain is KAGVTQTPRYLIKTRGQQVTLSCSPISGHRSVSWYQQTPGQGLQFLFEYFSETQRNKGNFPGRFSGRQFSNSRSEMNVSTLELGDSALYLCASSLVYGRLAGTYEQYFGPGTRLTVT.

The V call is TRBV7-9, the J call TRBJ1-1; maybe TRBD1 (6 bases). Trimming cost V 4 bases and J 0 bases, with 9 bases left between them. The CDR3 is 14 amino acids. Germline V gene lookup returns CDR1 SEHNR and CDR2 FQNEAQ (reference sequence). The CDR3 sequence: CASSSGQMNTEAFF. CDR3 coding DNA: TGTGCCAGCAGCTCCGGACAGATGAACACTGAAGCTTTCTTT.

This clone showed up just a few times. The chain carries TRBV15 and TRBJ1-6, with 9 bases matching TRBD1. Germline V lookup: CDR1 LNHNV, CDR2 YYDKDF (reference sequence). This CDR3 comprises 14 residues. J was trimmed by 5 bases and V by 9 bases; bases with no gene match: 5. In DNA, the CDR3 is TGTGCCACGTGGGACAGGGTCAATAATTCACCCCTCCACTTT. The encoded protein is CATWDRVNNSPLHF. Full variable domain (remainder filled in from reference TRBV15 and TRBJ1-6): DAMVIQNPRYQVTQFGKPVTLSCSQTLNHNVMYWYQQKSSQAPKLLFHYYDKDFNNEADTPDNFQSRRPNTSFCFLDIRSPGLGDTAMYLCATWDRVNNSPLHFGNGTRLTVT.

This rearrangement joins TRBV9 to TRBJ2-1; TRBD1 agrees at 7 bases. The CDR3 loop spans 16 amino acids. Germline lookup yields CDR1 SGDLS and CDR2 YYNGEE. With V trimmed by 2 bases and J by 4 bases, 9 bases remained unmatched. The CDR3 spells CASSVREGGAYNEQFF. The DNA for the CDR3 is TGTGCCAGCAGCGTTAGGGAAGGGGGCGCGTACAATGAGCAGTTCTTC.

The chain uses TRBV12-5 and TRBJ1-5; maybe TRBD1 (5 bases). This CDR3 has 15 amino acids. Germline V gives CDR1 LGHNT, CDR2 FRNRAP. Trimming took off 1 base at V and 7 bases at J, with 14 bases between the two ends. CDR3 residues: CASGLAYSRVQPQHF. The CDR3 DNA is TGTGCTAGTGGTTTGGCTTATTCCAGGGTCCAGCCCCAGCATTTT.